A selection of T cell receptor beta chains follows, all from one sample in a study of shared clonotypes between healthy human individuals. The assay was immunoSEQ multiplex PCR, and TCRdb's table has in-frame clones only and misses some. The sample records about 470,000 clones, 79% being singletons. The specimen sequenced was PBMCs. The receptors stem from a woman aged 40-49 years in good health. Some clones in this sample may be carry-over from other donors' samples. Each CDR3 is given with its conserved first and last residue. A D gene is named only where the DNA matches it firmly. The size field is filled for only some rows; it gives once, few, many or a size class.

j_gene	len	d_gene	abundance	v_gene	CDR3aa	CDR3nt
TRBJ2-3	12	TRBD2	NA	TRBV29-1	CSGAGSADTQYF	TGCAGCGGAGCGGGATCCGCAGATACGCAGTATTTT
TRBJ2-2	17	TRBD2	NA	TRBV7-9	CASSRLAGGPNTGELFF	TGTGCCAGCAGCCGACTAGCGGGAGGCCCTAACACCGGGGAGCTGTTTTTT
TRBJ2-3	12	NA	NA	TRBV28	CASRGYTDTQYF	TGTGCCAGCAGGGGGTACACAGATACGCAGTATTTT
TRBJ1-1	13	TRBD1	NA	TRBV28	CASSKNRGTEAFF	TGTGCCAGCAGCAAAAACAGGGGCACTGAAGCTTTCTTT
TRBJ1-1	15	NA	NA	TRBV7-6	CASSRSSQVNTEAFF	TGTGCCAGCAGCCGGAGTAGCCAGGTGAACACTGAAGCTTTCTTT
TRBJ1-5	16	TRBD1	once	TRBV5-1	CASSLGAGGSNQPQHF	TGCGCCAGCAGCTTGGGGGCAGGGGGAAGCAATCAGCCCCAGCATTTT
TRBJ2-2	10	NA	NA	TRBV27	CAVAGGELFF	TGTGCCGTCGCGGGCGGGGAGCTGTTTTTT
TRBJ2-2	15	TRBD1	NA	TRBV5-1	CASRRETGLAGELFF	TGCGCCAGCCGGAGAGAGACAGGGTTGGCCGGGGAGCTGTTTTTT
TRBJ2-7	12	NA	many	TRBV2	CASRDVAYEQYF	TGTGCCAGTCGGGACGTGGCCTACGAGCAGTACTTC
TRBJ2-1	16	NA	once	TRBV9	CASSVDEGSSYNEQFF	TGTGCCAGCAGCGTAGATGAGGGAAGCTCCTACAATGAGCAGTTCTTC
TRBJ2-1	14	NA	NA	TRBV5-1	CASSLGSSYNEQFF	TGCGCCAGCAGCTTGGGCAGTTCCTACAATGAGCAGTTCTTC
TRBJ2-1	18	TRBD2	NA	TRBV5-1	CASSPTSGRGSSYNEQFF	TGCGCCAGCAGCCCGACTAGCGGGAGGGGGAGCTCCTACAATGAGCAGTTCTTC
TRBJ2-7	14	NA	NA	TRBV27	CASSGRRGAYEQYF	TGTGCCAGCAGCGGAAGGCGGGGAGCCTACGAGCAGTACTTC
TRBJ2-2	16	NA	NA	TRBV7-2	CASSSPGRGVSGELFF	TGTGCCAGCAGCTCCCCCGGAAGGGGGGTTAGCGGGGAGCTGTTTTTT
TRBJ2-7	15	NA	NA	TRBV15	CATSRDGGRTAEQYF	TGTGCCACCAGCAGAGATGGGGGAAGGACAGCGGAGCAGTACTTC
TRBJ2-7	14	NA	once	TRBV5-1	CASSLELEGYEQYF	TGCGCCAGCAGCTTGGAACTAGAGGGCTACGAGCAGTACTTC
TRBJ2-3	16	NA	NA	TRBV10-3	CAISGAGLATTDTQYF	TGTGCCATCTCGGGGGCTGGGCTCGCCACAACAGATACGCAGTATTTT
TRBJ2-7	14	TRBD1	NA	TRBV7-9	CASSLGGTDYEQYF	TGTGCCAGCAGCTTAGGGGGGACAGACTACGAGCAGTACTTC
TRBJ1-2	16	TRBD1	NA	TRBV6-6	CASSSFPTGVDYGYTF	TGTGCCAGCAGTTCGTTTCCGACAGGGGTTGACTATGGCTACACCTTC
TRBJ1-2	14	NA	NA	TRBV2	CASSEAAPEGGYTF	TGTGCCAGCAGTGAAGCTGCGCCCGAGGGTGGCTACACCTTC
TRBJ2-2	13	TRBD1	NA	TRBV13	CASSLQGAGELFF	TGTGCCAGCAGCTTACAGGGGGCCGGGGAGCTGTTTTTT
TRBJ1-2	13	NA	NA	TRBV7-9	CASSFDLFYGYTF	TGTGCCAGCAGCTTCGACCTTTTTTATGGCTACACCTTC
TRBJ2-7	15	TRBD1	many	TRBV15	CATSREYRGPAAGTF	TGTGCCACCAGCAGAGAGTACAGGGGGCCGGCCGCGGGTACCTTC
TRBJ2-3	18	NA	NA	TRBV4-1	CASSRGIFEPPRADTQYF	TGCGCCAGCAGCCGGGGGATCTTCGAGCCCCCGAGAGCGGATACGCAGTATTTT
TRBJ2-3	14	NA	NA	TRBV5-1	CASSLDASTDTQYF	TGCGCCAGCAGCTTGGACGCTTCCACAGATACGCAGTATTTT
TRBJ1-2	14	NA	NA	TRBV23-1	CASSQSKPREGYTF	TGCGCCAGCAGTCAATCGAAGCCCCGAGAGGGCTACACCTTC
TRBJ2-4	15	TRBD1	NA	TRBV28	CASSFAGTVQNIQYF	TGTGCCAGCAGTTTTGCCGGGACAGTCCAAAACATTCAGTACTTC
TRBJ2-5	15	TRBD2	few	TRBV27	CASSMTSGWEETQYF	TGTGCCAGCAGTATGACTAGCGGGTGGGAGGAGACCCAGTACTTC
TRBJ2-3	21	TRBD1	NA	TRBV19	CASSGGQGASSGTPSTDTQYF	TGTGCCAGTAGTGGGGGACAGGGGGCTTCTAGCGGAACTCCTAGCACAGATACGCAGTATTTT
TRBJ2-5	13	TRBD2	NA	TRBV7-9	CASSPPGGETQYF	TGTGCCAGCAGCCCCCCGGGGGGGGAGACCCAGTACTTC
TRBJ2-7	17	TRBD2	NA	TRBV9	CASSPQAGGLGTYEQYF	TGTGCCAGCAGCCCTCAGGCGGGAGGGTTGGGAACCTACGAGCAGTACTTC
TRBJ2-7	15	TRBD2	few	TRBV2	CASTLGASGRSGQYF	TGTGCCAGCACCCTTGGGGCTAGCGGGAGATCGGGGCAGTACTTC
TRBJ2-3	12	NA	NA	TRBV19	CASSIDRQTQYF	TGTGCCAGTAGTATAGATCGGCAGACGCAGTATTTT
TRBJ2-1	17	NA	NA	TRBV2	CASSGVPPLPASSEQFF	TGTGCCAGCAGTGGCGTCCCTCCACTACCGGCGTCTTCTGAGCAGTTCTTC
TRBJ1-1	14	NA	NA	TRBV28	CASSLPTRTVGAFF	TGTGCCAGCAGTTTACCCACAAGGACAGTAGGGGCTTTCTTT
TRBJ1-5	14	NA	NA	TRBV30	CAWSVLGIGGPQHF	TGTGCCTGGAGTGTACTTGGGATCGGGGGGCCCCAGCATTTT
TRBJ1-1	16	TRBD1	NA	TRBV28	CASSSGTGGAFAEAFF	TGTGCCAGCAGTTCCGGGACAGGGGGCGCCTTCGCTGAAGCTTTCTTT
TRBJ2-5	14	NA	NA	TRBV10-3	CAIMEAGTQETQYF	TGTGCCATCATGGAGGCAGGGACCCAAGAGACCCAGTACTTC
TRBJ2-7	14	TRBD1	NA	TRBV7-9	CASSTTGLLYEQYF	TGTGCCAGCAGCACGACAGGGCTTCTCTACGAGCAGTACTTC
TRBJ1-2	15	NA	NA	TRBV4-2	CASSQEYATNYGYTF	TGTGCCAGCAGCCAAGAATACGCAACCAACTATGGCTACACCTTC
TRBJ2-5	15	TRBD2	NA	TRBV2	CASNANLAGGETQYF	TGTGCCAGCAATGCTAACCTAGCGGGAGGAGAGACCCAGTACTTC